This T cell receptor beta chain comes out of a study of CD8+ T cells in alopecia areata. Study-level information: The authors grafted skin from 6-12-month-old C3H/HeJ donors with spontaneous alopecia onto approximately 6-11-week-old female C3H/HeJ mice. Notes on the study in general: Alopecia totalis/universalis scalp especially showed more expanded CD8+ clones than normal scalp. Sequencing of scalp tissue also captures the resident alphabeta T cells of normal skin.

There are 14 residues in the CDR3. With 4 bases removed from V and 0 bases from J, the gap between germline ends came to 6 bases. From germline, CDR1 is NSQYPW and CDR2 LRSPGD (reference sequence). Sorting of pooled cutaneous lymph node cells used CD4, CD8alpha, NKG2D, NKG2ACE and other markers. Once RNA had been extracted, it was reverse transcribed into cDNA to act as the sequencing template. Clones were sequenced by immunoSEQ multiplex PCR, and TCRdb holds only the in-frame ones, with some missing. In total the sample includes 100 or so clones, none of them seen once. This clone is deemed large. As yet, its antigen is unknown. Gene names refer to mouse genes. The read ends 4 residues early relative to the CDR3; the germline J gene fills the gap.

The sample comprised CD8+ T cells sorted from a lymph node. The clonotype originates from a C3H/HeJ mouse with alopecia areata. Strain MHC haplotype: H2-k. J is TRBJ1-4 and V is TRBV1; a possible D gene is TRBD1 (5 bases). The covered CDR3 bases are TGCACCTGCAGTGGGACAATTTCCAACGAA. This gives the protein CTCSGTISNE. The CDR3 in full is CTCSGTISNERLFF. Full variable domain (rest looked up from reference TRBV1 and TRBJ1-4): VTLLEQNPRWRLVPRGQAVNLRCILKNSQYPWMSWYQQDLQKQLQWLFTLRSPGDKEVKSLPGADYLATRVTDTELRLQVANMSQGRTLYCTCSGTISNERLFFGHGTKLSVL.